These 21 T cell receptor beta chains share one sample of origin, sequenced in a study of blood T cell repertoires in COVID-19. The assay was immunoSEQ multiplex PCR, and TCRdb's table has in-frame clones only and misses some. The table has some 250,000 clones, roughly 76% seen once; the top ten hold 6% to 8%. Input material: peripheral blood. The source is a woman aged 80 or over with COVID-19, enrolled during active disease.

The chain combines TRBV20-1 with TRBJ1-1, with D unclear. Germline CDR1 and CDR2: DFQATT and SNEGSKA (reference sequence). The CDR3 totals 11 residues. Trimming took off 5 bases at V and 3 bases at J, with 7 bases between the two ends. In DNA, the CDR3 is TGCAGTGCTCAGTGGCACACTGAAGCTTTCTTT. Its protein product is CSAQWHTEAFF.

With regard to this clone: The same CDR3 is also encoded by other DNA sequences in this sample. The gene calls are TRBV18 and TRBJ2-2, with 10 bases that match TRBD1. The CDR3 contains 15 residues. V lost 3 bases to trimming and J lost 4 bases; unmatched junction nucleotides: 2. The germline V gene has CDR1 KGHSH and CDR2 LQKENI. The CDR3 spells CASSPRTGGTGELFF. The CDR3 nucleotides read TGTGCCAGCTCACCCCGGACAGGGGGCACCGGGGAGCTGTTTTTT. Complete variable domain (other parts from reference TRBV18 and TRBJ2-2): NAGVMQNPRHLVRRRGQEARLRCSPMKGHSHVYWYRQLPEEGLKFMVYLQKENIIDESGMPKERFSAEFPKEGPSILRIQQVVRGDSAAYFCASSPRTGGTGELFFGEGSRLTVL.

This chain uses TRBV19 with TRBJ2-5, with D possibly being TRBD2 (5 bases). Germline loops: CDR1 LNHDA, CDR2 SQIVND (reference sequence). Trimming stripped 5 bases from V and 5 bases from J, with 24 bases between. The CDR3 extends over 17 amino acids. Written as DNA, the CDR3 is TGTGCCAGTAGTTTTAGCGTCCAAACAGCCGTTAGGGAGACCCAGTACTTC. This codes for CASSFSVQTAVRETQYF.

The V call is TRBV27, the J call TRBJ2-7; 7 bases align to TRBD2. Germline CDR1 is MNHEY and CDR2 is SMNVEV (reference sequence). CDR3 length equals 15 residues. Unmatched junction bases numbered 6, after V lost 3 bases and J lost 1 base. CDR3 sequence: CASSLLAGGSYEQYF. The CDR3 DNA reads TGTGCCAGCAGTTTGTTAGCGGGCGGTTCCTACGAGCAGTACTTC.

The V and J genes are TRBV6-4 and TRBJ1-2, with D unclear. The CDR3 sequence is 13 residues long. Per the germline V gene, CDR1 is MRHNA and CDR2 is SNTAGT. V dropped 2 bases and J dropped 4 bases, with 8 bases sitting between them. This chain's CDR3 is CASSDTSSYGYTF. The CDR3, as DNA: TGTGCCAGCAGTGACACTAGTAGCTATGGCTACACCTTC.

The genes are TRBV2 and TRBJ2-1, with D possibly TRBD2 on 5 matching bases. The V and J ends lost 10 bases and 0 bases respectively, with 13 bases between them. The germline V gene encodes CDR1 SNHLY and CDR2 FYNNEI. The CDR3 runs 14 residues. CDR3 region: CAIKTGSSYNEQFF. CDR3 in DNA: TGTGCCATCAAGACTGGGAGCTCCTACAATGAGCAGTTCTTC.

The chain combines TRBV6-5 with TRBJ1-2, with D unresolved. Trimming removed 0 bases at V and 7 bases at J, with 15 bases between. The CDR3 runs to 15 residues. CDR1 and CDR2 (germline): MNHEY, SVGAGI. The CDR3 region is CASSYSGSLGGGYTF. CDR3 DNA: TGTGCCAGCAGTTACTCGGGGTCCCTGGGAGGTGGCTACACCTTC.

This chain's CDR3 is CAINAFAEDEAFF. The CDR3 nucleotides are TGTGCCATCAACGCCTTCGCGGAGGATGAAGCTTTCTTT. The chain carries TRBV10-3 and TRBJ1-1; D uncertain. Germline CDR1 reads ENHRY; CDR2 reads SYGVKD. V lost 7 bases to trimming and J lost 7 bases, with 16 bases between them. The CDR3 spans 13 residues.

The V and J genes are TRBV21-1 and TRBJ1-5. TRBV21-1 constitutes a pseudogene. The CDR3 contains 16 residues. The CDR3, as DNA: TGTGCCAGCAGCAAAGGGGATCTAGCGGGGTGCCAGCCCCAGCATTTT. It encodes CASSKGDLAGCQPQHF.

In DNA form, the CDR3 reads TGTGCCAGCAGCCCACCACAGGCAGGGGCGCAGCATTTT. Its protein product is CASSPPQAGAQHF. The chain recombines TRBV4-2 with TRBJ1-5, with a possible D match to TRBD1 (6 bases). The CDR3 extends over 13 amino acids. CDR1 is LGHNA, CDR2 YNFKEQ, per germline. The V and J ends lost 4 bases and 13 bases respectively, with 17 bases between them.

The count of this clone is one. The chain uses TRBV25-1 and TRBJ1-1; D is perhaps TRBD1 (6 bases). V lost 4 bases, J lost 1 base, and 13 bases lay in between. CDR1 MGHDK and CDR2 SYGVNS come from the germline V gene. The CDR3 is 15 residues long. The CDR3 loop is CASSAPGTPNTEAFF. CDR3 sequence (DNA): TGTGCCAGCAGTGCCCCCGGGACACCGAACACTGAAGCTTTCTTT.

This sequence joins TRBV9 and TRBJ2-2, with D possibly TRBD2 on 6 matching bases. CDR3 length: 16 amino acids. Deletions cut 3 bases from V and 6 bases from J, with 18 bases between. Germline lookup yields CDR1 SGDLS and CDR2 YYNGEE. The CDR3 loop reads CASSAFSGTSAGELFF. CDR3 DNA sequence: TGTGCCAGCAGCGCCTTTAGCGGTACGAGCGCCGGGGAGCTGTTTTTT. The full variable domain, completed using reference TRBV9 and TRBJ2-2, is DSGVTQTPKHLITATGQRVTLRCSPRSGDLSVYWYQQSLDQGLQFLIQYYNGEERAKGNILERFSAQQFPDLHSELNLSSLELGDSALYFCASSAFSGTSAGELFFGEGSRLTVL.

J is TRBJ1-1 and V is TRBV6-2 or TRBV6-3, with D possibly matching TRBD1 (6 bases). Between the trimmed V and J ends, which lost 5 bases and 10 bases, there was a span of 20 bases. The CDR3 runs to 14 residues. CDR1 and CDR2 (germline): MNHEY, SVGEGT. In nucleotides, the CDR3 is TGTGCCAGCAGTCTTCAGGGGCTGGGGTTTAGAGCTTTCTTT. It translates to CASSLQGLGFRAFF.

The CDR3 loop is CASSLGGDGYTF. CDR3 DNA sequence: TGTGCCAGCAGCCTCGGGGGGGATGGCTACACCTTC. The chain uses TRBV3-1 (or the pseudogene TRBV3-2) and TRBJ1-2, with D possibly matching TRBD1 (5 bases). Trimming removed 4 bases at V and 6 bases at J, with 9 bases between. CDR3 length: 12 amino acids. CDR1 LGHDT and CDR2 YNNKEL come from the germline V gene (reference sequence).

The chain is built from TRBV6-2 or TRBV6-3 and TRBJ2-3, with D tentatively TRBD2 (5 bases). The V end was cut by 3 bases, the J end by 6 bases, with 19 bases between. CDR3 length equals 16 residues. Per germline, CDR1 MNHEY and CDR2 SVGEGT. The CDR3 DNA is TGTGCCAGCAGTTATGTCTCTGGAGGTGTTTTTGATACGCAGTATTTT. Amino acids: CASSYVSGGVFDTQYF.

V usage is TRBV5-1 and J usage is TRBJ2-1, with TRBD2 matching 9 bases. This CDR3 spans 15 amino acids. CDR1 and CDR2 (germline): SGHRS, YFSETQ. V lost 4 bases and J lost 7; bases outside the gene matches: 9. The CDR3 DNA is TGCGCCAGCAGCCGCGGGGGGGCTGCCCTAAATGAGCAGTTCTTC. It encodes CASSRGGAALNEQFF. Supplemented by reference TRBV5-1 and TRBJ2-1, the full variable domain reads KAGVTQTPRYLIKTRGQQVTLSCSPISGHRSVSWYQQTPGQGLQFLFEYFSETQRNKGNFPGRFSGRQFSNSRSEMNVSTLELGDSALYLCASSRGGAALNEQFFGPGTRLTVL.

The chain links TRBV5-1 to TRBJ1-2; D is undetermined. The germline V and J ends were trimmed by 0 bases and 6 bases, with 15 bases remaining between them. Germline V gene sequence: CDR1 SGHRS, CDR2 YFSETQ. This CDR3 comprises 15 residues. CDR3: CASSLEPDILDGYTF. CDR3 nucleotides: TGCGCCAGCAGCTTGGAACCCGACATCCTCGATGGCTACACCTTC.

The chain links TRBV6-2 or TRBV6-3 to TRBJ1-5, with D possibly TRBD1 on 5 matching bases. This CDR3 contains 16 residues. Per the germline V gene, CDR1 is MNHEY and CDR2 is SVGEGT. Deletions cut 4 bases from V and 0 bases from J, with 13 bases between. In DNA, the CDR3 is TGTGCCAGCAGTTCTAAGGGGTTAGATAGCAATCAGCCCCAGCATTTT. It codes for CASSSKGLDSNQPQHF.

The chain recombines TRBV7-3 with TRBJ2-1, with D possibly matching TRBD2 (7 bases). The germline V and J ends were trimmed by 5 bases and 4 bases, with 9 bases remaining between them. This CDR3 region has 13 residues. Looked up from germline, CDR1 is SGHTA and CDR2 is FQGTGA. For the CDR3, the DNA is TGTGCCAGCAGCCGGGGGGCTTACAATGAGCAGTTCTTC. Translating gives CASSRGAYNEQFF.

As regards this clone: One junction end disagrees with the germline gene, perhaps due to a read error. CDR3 in DNA: TGTGCCAGCAGCCTAGCGTGGGGGCGCGGCACTGAAGCTTTCTTT. Amino acid sequence: CASSLAWGRGTEAFF. The rearrangement links TRBV7-8 to TRBJ1-1, with D possibly TRBD1 on 6 matching bases. CDR3 length: 15 residues. Germline V gene lookup returns CDR1 SGHVS and CDR2 FQNEAQ.

Only one count was recorded for this clone. The chain has TRBV5-4 and TRBJ2-4, with 11 positions matching TRBD1. V trimming: 3 bases; J trimming: 6 bases; junction bases outside the gene matches: 5. This CDR3 comprises 15 residues. Germline V CDR1 and CDR2: SGHNT, YYREEE (reference sequence). The CDR3, as DNA: TGTGCCAGCAGCTCAGGACAGGGGGCTGTAAACATTCAGTACTTC. This gives the protein CASSSGQGAVNIQYF. Full variable domain (remainder filled in from reference TRBV5-4 and TRBJ2-4): ETGVTQSPTHLIKTRGQQVTLRCSSQSGHNTVSWYQQALGQGPQFIFQYYREEENGRGNFPPRFSGLQFPNYSSELNVNALELDDSALYLCASSSGQGAVNIQYFGAGTRLSVL.